This TCR beta chain was sequenced for a study of OX40 agonist ivuxolimab in advanced cancers. The table lists this clone with a count of one. Its specificity is not known. Autoimmune disease history or systemic immunosuppression excluded patients. The assay was immunoSEQ multiplex PCR, and TCRdb's table has in-frame clones only and misses some. The sample carries more than 50,000 clones, roughly 80% recorded once. The CDR3 contains 14 residues. V was pared by 0 bases and J by 3 bases, with 2 bases of the junction left unmatched. Germline V gene sequence: CDR1 MNHNS, CDR2 SASEGT. Study results and caveats: Patients who responded partially at 0.1-3.0 mg/kg showed clonal expansion ranking among the lowest. Expanded clones were, on average, more numerous among CD8+ T cells than CD4+. At 0.1 to 3.0 mg/kg and by week 6, clonal expansion occurred in CD4+ and CD8+ blood T cells.

The TCR sequence derives from an adult with an advanced solid tumor such as melanoma, head and neck, liver or kidney cancer. Here the sequenced sample was CD4+ or CD8+ T cells sorted from blood, taken in a trial of the OX40 agonist ivuxolimab. V gene TRBV6-1 combines with J gene TRBJ2-7; 7 bases fit TRBD2. The CDR3 reads CASSEAPSGYEQYF. The CDR3 DNA follows: TGTGCCAGCAGTGAAGCGCCTAGCGGCTACGAGCAGTACTTC.